This T cell receptor (beta chain) was sequenced in a study of blood T cell repertoires in COVID-19. At the level of the study: From the United States, Italy and Spain came samples of acute and convalescent COVID-19. T cells, B-cell-depleted T cells, or PBMCs provided the cDNA or gDNA that served as material.

How the authors handled the data: The authors estimated nucleated cell counts from reference gene primer amplification. The repertoire was sequenced with immunoSEQ multiplex PCR; TCRdb's copy has only in-frame clones and lacks some. From that table come the V and J calls and clone size; the DNA was used to work out D and trimming. The sample includes about 150,000 clones, approximately 81% of them seen just once. The CDR3 totals 15 residues. The TCR originated in a man aged 18-30 years with active or convalescent COVID-19. The source material was peripheral blood. This chain joins TRBV21-1 and TRBJ1-2; the table's D gene call, TRBD1, was not cross checked with the DNA. TRBV21-1 is labeled a pseudogene. The CDR3 nucleotides are TGTGCCAGCAGCAAGGGACAGGCCCTCAACGATGCCTACACCTTC. Residues: CASSKGQALNDAYTF.